Shown below are 19 T cell receptor beta chains from a single sample sequenced in a study of T-cell reconstitution after alpha-beta-depleted transplantation in children. Unique molecular identifiers were built into the TCRbeta library. TCRdb re-derived calls from the PCR reads in MiXCR, one entry per CDR3 protein. The sample has hundreds of thousands of distinct CDR3 sequences; roughly 13% are singletons. The sequencing used PBMCs, mostly from graft donor cells, collected 360 days after TCRalphabeta/CD19-depleted stem cell transplant. The receptors derive from a male patient younger than 18 who had a stem cell transplant for acute myeloid leukemia, so the T cells may come from the graft donor.

The chain carries TRBV27 and TRBJ1-1; TRBD1 is a possible D gene (6 bases). Germline V gene lookup returns CDR1 MNHEY and CDR2 SMNVEV (reference sequence). Trimming left V 5 bases short and J 10 bases short, with 17 bases between. This CDR3 contains 13 residues. The CDR3 DNA is TGTGCCAGCAGTCCGCGACAGGTAACCGGAGCTTTCTTT. Amino acid sequence: CASSPRQVTGAFF.

In the case of this clonotype: One end of the junction is discordant with germline, which a read error may explain. V is TRBV7-7 and J is TRBJ2-1; D possibly corresponds to TRBD2 (5 bases). Germline V gene lookup returns CDR1 SSHAT and CDR2 FNYEAQ (reference sequence). This CDR3 region has 14 residues. The CDR3 spells CASSSTPRGNEQFF. The CDR3 region has the DNA TGTGCTAGCAGCTCAACCCCCCGGGGAAATGAGCAGTTCTTC.

V usage is TRBV14 and J usage is TRBJ2-1; possible D gene TRBD2, 5 bases. Between the trimmed V and J ends, which lost 3 bases and 7 bases, there was a span of 25 bases. The germline CDR1 and CDR2 sequences are SGHDN and FVKESK. This CDR3 region has 18 residues. CDR3: CASSHRPLWEFRENEQFF. DNA of the CDR3: TGTGCCAGCAGCCACCGACCGTTGTGGGAGTTTCGGGAAAATGAGCAGTTCTTC.

This clonotype was seen a handful of times. The rearrangement joins TRBV20-1 to TRBJ1-4; D remains ambiguous. CDR3 length: 15 residues. Between the trimmed V and J ends, which lost 0 bases and 0 bases, there was a span of 8 bases. Germline V gives CDR1 DFQATT, CDR2 SNEGSKA (reference sequence). The CDR3 DNA sequence: TGCAGTGCTAGAGAAGGCGGAACAACTAATGAAAAACTGTTTTTT. This sequence encodes CSAREGGTTNEKLFF.

V and J are TRBV10-3 and TRBJ2-3; 15 nucleotides line up with TRBD2. The germline gives CDR1 ENHRY, CDR2 SYGVKD. Trimming cost V 7 bases and J 3 bases; bases outside gene matches: 17. The CDR3 has 20 amino acids. The CDR3: CAINFPGLAGGGIRTDTQYF. In DNA, the CDR3 is TGTGCCATCAATTTTCCGGGACTAGCGGGAGGAGGGATCAGGACAGATACGCAGTATTTT.

This clonotype has at least ten counts. The J gene is TRBJ2-5, the V gene TRBV20-1; 10 nucleotides agree with TRBD2. The CDR3 spans 14 residues. The V segment lost 2 bases and the J segment 2 bases; nucleotides outside the gene matches: 2. Germline CDR1 DFQATT, CDR2 SNEGSKA (reference sequence). This CDR3 is CSARTTSGQETQYF. The CDR3 DNA reads as TGCAGTGCTAGAACGACTAGCGGGCAAGAGACCCAGTACTTC.

In this sample, this clonotype turned up a few times. This chain uses TRBV14 with TRBJ2-1; 10 nucleotides align to TRBD2. Germline V CDR1 and CDR2: SGHDN, FVKESK. Trimming took 4 bases from V and 5 from J; bases not matched to a gene: 2. The CDR3 spans 14 residues. CDR3: CASSRLAGDNEQFF. The CDR3 nucleotides read TGTGCCAGCAGCCGCCTAGCGGGAGACAATGAGCAGTTCTTC.

This clonotype has more than one count but fewer than ten. The germline gene is not matched at one end of the junction; a read error may be the cause. The chain is built from TRBV25-1 and TRBJ2-7; D gene ambiguous. This CDR3 is 11 amino acids long. Germline V lookup: CDR1 MGHDK, CDR2 SYGVNS. The CDR3 sequence: CASSQYTEQYF. The DNA of the CDR3 is TGTGCCAGCAGTCAATACACGGAGCAGTACTTC.

The chain uses TRBV6-5 and TRBJ2-7; 15 bases are shared with TRBD2. CDR3 length: 17 residues. J gave up 0 bases and V 4 bases, and 4 bases lay outside the gene matches. The germline CDR1 and CDR2 sequences are MNHEY and SVGAGI. The CDR3, as DNA: TGTGCCAGCAGTTCAGGACTAGCGGGAGGGAGCTCCTACGAGCAGTACTTC. It codes for CASSSGLAGGSSYEQYF.

The chain couples TRBV7-3 to TRBJ2-2; unclear D gene. There are 14 residues in the CDR3. Germline CDR1 reads SGHTA; CDR2 reads FQGTGA. V lost 0 bases and J lost 5, with 7 bases in between. CDR3 protein: CASSLTGPTGELFF. The CDR3, as DNA: TGTGCCAGCAGCTTAACAGGACCTACCGGGGAGCTGTTTTTT.

There are a few counts of this clonotype. The rearrangement uses TRBV7-9 and TRBJ2-7; either TRBD1 or TRBD2 may supply D (5 bases each). Germline CDR1 SEHNR, CDR2 FQNEAQ (reference sequence). There are 16 residues in the CDR3. Between the trimmed V and J ends, which lost 0 bases and 3 bases, there was a span of 15 bases. Here the CDR3 DNA reads TGTGCCAGCAGCTTAGCCCTGGGGGTTAGGGTCTACGAGCAGTACTTC. It translates to CASSLALGVRVYEQYF.

This clonotype came up a few times. The rearrangement joins TRBV29-1 to TRBJ2-7; TRBD1 or TRBD2 may be the D gene (6 bases each). CDR3 length: 13 residues. The germline CDR1 and CDR2 sequences are SQVTM and ANQGSEA. V dropped 4 bases and J dropped 4 bases, with 14 bases sitting between them. CDR3 coding DNA: TGCAGCGTTGGTGGAGGGGGACAATACGAGCAGTACTTC. It encodes CSVGGGGQYEQYF.

The gene calls are TRBV20-1 and TRBJ2-7, with 10 bases lining up with TRBD2. Germline V gene lookup returns CDR1 DFQATT and CDR2 SNEGSKA (reference sequence). Unmatched junction bases numbered 14, after V lost 2 bases and J lost 7 bases. This CDR3 has 16 amino acids. CDR3 nucleotides: TGCAGTGCTAGACCTCGCCCGGCTAGCGGGAGAGGAGAGCAGTACTTC. It codes for CSARPRPASGRGEQYF.

This clonotype was recorded a few times. V usage is TRBV29-1 and J usage is TRBJ2-2, with unresolved D. Trimming left V 4 bases short and J 1 base short, with 13 bases between. This CDR3 has 15 residues. Germline CDR1 SQVTM, CDR2 ANQGSEA. The CDR3 loop reads CSVVKNERNTGELFF. The CDR3 coding sequence is TGCAGCGTTGTGAAAAACGAAAGGAACACCGGGGAGCTGTTTTTT.

This clonotype was counted only a few times. Here the CDR3 reads CATRIPAGRTDTQYF. CDR3 DNA: TGTGCCACCAGGATTCCGGCTGGTCGCACAGATACGCAGTATTTT. The J gene is TRBJ2-3, the V gene TRBV15; D remains ambiguous. V was clipped by 6 bases and J by 1 base, with 14 bases between them. The CDR3 is 15 amino acids. The germline V gene has CDR1 LNHNV and CDR2 YYDKDF (reference sequence).

CDR3 amino acids: CATSRAADTQYF. The DNA of the CDR3 is TGTGCCACCAGCAGAGCGGCAGATACGCAGTATTTT. The chain couples TRBV15 to TRBJ2-3; D is uncertain. CDR3 length: 12 amino acids. Germline CDR1 and CDR2: LNHNV and YYDKDF (reference sequence). V was clipped by 1 base and J by 4 bases, with 3 bases between them.

This clonotype occurred many times. V and J are TRBV21-1 and TRBJ2-5; the tabulated D call, TRBD2, remains unverified against the DNA. TRBV21-1 is noted as a pseudogene. The CDR3 contains 16 residues. CDR3 sequence reads: CASSNAAGAWWETQYF. The CDR3 DNA reads TGTGCCAGCAGCAACGCAGCGGGAGCTTGGTGGGAGACCCAGTACTTC.

This clonotype was detected only a few times. The chain has TRBV6-5 and TRBJ2-7; D might be TRBD2 (5 bases). Trimming shortened V by 3 bases and J by 4 bases, and 16 bases separated the two germline ends. The CDR3 is 15 residues long. Germline CDR1 MNHEY, CDR2 SVGAGI. The CDR3 here is CASSYFSGNPYEQYF. CDR3 in DNA: TGTGCCAGCAGTTATTTCTCGGGGAACCCTTACGAGCAGTACTTC.

The chain combines TRBV12-3 or TRBV12-4 with TRBJ2-7, with D uncertain. The CDR3 is 16 amino acids. Deletions cut 1 base from V and 3 bases from J, with 16 bases between. The CDR3 sequence: CASSLDLSDRIYEQYF. In DNA form, the CDR3 reads TGTGCCAGCAGTTTAGACCTCTCGGACCGCATCTACGAGCAGTACTTC.